This T cell receptor beta chain was sequenced during a study of control samples from healthy donors and cancer patients. Germline CDR1 reads LGHDT; CDR2 reads YNNKEL (reference sequence). V lost 4 bases and J 1 base, leaving 16 bases between the germline ends. The CDR3 is 16 amino acids. Measured with immunoSEQ multiplex PCR; TCRdb has only the in-frame clones, and not every one. In the table there are approximately 150,000 clones, 93% of which are singletons. Source material: blood. This TCR was sampled from a young man in good health. The chain joins TRBV3-1 (or the pseudogene TRBV3-2) to TRBJ1-2, with D unresolved. The CDR3 reads CASSPRGDLHNYGYTF. The CDR3 bases are TGTGCCAGCAGCCCTCGAGGTGATCTACATAACTATGGCTACACCTTC.